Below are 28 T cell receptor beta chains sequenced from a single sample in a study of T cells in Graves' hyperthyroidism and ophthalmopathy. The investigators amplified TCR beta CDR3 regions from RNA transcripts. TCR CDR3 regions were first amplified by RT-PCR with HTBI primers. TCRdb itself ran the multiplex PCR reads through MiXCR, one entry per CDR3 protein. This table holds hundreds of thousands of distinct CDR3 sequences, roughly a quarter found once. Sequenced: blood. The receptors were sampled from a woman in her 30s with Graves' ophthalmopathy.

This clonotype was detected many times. CDR3 bases: TGTGCCTGGCTCCGACAGGGGGGCGGTGGCTACACCTTC. Translation gives CAWLRQGGGGYTF. The chain links TRBV30 to TRBJ1-2; TRBD1 agrees at 9 bases. Trimming took 5 bases from V and 7 from J; bases not matched to a gene: 8. This CDR3 has 13 residues. The germline gives CDR1 GTSNPN, CDR2 SVGIG (reference sequence).

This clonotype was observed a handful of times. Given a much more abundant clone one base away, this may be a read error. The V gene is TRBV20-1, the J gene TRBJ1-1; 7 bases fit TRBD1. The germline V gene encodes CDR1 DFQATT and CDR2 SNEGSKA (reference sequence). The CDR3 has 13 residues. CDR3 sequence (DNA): TGCAGTGCCAGGCGACAGGGCGAGACTGAAGCTTGCTTT. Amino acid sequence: CSARRQGETEACF.

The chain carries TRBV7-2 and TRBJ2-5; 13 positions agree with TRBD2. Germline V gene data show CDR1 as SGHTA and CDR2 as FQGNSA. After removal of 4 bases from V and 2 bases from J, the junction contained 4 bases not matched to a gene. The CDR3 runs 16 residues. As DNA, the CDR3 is TGTGCCAGCAGCTCCATACTAGCGGGGGGGCAAGAGACCCAGTACTTC. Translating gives CASSSILAGGQETQYF.

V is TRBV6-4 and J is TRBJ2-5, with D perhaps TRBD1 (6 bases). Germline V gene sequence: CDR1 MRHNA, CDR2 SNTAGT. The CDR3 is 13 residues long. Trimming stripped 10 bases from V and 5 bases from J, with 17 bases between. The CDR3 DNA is TGTGCCAACGACACAGGGAATGGGGAGACCCAGTACTTC. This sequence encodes CANDTGNGETQYF.

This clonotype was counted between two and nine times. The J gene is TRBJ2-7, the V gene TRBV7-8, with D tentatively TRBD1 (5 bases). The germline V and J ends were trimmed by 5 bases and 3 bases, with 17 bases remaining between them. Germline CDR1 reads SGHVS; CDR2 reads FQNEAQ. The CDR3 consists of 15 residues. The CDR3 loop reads CASSLSRGSVYEQYF. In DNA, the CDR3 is TGTGCCAGCAGCCTCTCTAGGGGCTCGGTCTACGAGCAGTACTTC.

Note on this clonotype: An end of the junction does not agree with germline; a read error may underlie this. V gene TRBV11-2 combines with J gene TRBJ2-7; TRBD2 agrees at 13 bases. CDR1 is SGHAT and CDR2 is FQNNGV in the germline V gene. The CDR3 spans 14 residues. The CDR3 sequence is CASSLDEGLAGVSF. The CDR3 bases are TGTGCCAGCAGCTTAGATGAAGGACTAGCGGGAGTATCGTTC.

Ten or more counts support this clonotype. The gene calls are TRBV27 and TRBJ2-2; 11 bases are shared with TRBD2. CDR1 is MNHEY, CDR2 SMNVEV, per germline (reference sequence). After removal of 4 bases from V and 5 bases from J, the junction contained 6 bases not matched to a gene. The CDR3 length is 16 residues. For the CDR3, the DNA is TGTGCCAGCAGTTATCCTAGCGGGGGGAATACCGGGGAGCTGTTTTTT. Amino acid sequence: CASSYPSGGNTGELFF.

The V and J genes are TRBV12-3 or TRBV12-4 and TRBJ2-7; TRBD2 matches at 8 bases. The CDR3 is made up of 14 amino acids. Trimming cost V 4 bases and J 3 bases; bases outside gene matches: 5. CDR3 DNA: TGTGCCAGCAGTTCGGGACTAGGTCTCTACGAGCAGTACTTC. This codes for CASSSGLGLYEQYF.

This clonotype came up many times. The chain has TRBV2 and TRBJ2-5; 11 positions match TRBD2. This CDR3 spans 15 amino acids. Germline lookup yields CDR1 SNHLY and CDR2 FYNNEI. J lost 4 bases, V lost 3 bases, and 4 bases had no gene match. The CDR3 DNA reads TGTGCCAGCAGTGAGGATAGCGGGGGGGGAGAGACCCAGTACTTC. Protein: CASSEDSGGGETQYF.

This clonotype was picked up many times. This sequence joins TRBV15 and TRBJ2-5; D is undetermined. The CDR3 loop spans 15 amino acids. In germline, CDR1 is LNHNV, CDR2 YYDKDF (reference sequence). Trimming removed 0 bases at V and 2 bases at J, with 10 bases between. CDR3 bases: TGTGCCACCAGCAGAGATCTAGGCGAACAAGAGACCCAGTACTTC. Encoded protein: CATSRDLGEQETQYF.

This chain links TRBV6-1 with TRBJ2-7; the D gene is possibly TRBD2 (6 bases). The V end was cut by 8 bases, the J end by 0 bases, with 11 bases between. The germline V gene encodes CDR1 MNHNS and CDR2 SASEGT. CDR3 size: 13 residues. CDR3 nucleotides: TGTGCCAGCTGGGGAGGAAGCTCCTACGAGCAGTACTTC. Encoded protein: CASWGGSSYEQYF.

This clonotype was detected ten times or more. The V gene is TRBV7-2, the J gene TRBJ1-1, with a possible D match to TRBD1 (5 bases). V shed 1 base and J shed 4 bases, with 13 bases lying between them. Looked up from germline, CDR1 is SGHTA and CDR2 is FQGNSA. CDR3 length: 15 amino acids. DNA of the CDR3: TGTGCCAGCAGCTTAGGCGGGGGGATAGGCACTGAAGCTTTCTTT. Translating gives CASSLGGGIGTEAFF.

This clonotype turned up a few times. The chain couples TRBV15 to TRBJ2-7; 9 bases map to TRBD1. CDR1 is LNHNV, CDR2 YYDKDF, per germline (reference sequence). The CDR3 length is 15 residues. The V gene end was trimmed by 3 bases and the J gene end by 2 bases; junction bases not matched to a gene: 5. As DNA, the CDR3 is TGTGCCACCAGCAGTGGACAGGGGAGACCCTACGAGCAGTACTTC. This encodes CATSSGQGRPYEQYF.

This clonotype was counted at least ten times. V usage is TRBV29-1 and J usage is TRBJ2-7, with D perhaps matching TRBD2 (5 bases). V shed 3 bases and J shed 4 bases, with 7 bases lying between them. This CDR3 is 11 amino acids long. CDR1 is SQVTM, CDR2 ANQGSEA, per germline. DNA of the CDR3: TGCAGCGTTGAGAGCGGTTACGAGCAGTACTTC. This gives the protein CSVESGYEQYF.

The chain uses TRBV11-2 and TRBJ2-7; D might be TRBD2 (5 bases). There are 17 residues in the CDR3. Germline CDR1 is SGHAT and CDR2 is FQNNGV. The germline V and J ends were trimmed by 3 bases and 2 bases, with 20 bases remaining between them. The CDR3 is CASSFKRTSGYAYEQYF. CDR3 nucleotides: TGTGCCAGCAGCTTTAAACGTACGAGCGGTTACGCCTACGAGCAGTACTTC.

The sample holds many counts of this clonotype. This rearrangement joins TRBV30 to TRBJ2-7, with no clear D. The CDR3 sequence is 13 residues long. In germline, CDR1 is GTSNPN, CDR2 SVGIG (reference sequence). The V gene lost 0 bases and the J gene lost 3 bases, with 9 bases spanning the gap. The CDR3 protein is CAWSVRHSYEQYF. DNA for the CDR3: TGTGCCTGGAGTGTCCGCCACAGCTACGAGCAGTACTTC.

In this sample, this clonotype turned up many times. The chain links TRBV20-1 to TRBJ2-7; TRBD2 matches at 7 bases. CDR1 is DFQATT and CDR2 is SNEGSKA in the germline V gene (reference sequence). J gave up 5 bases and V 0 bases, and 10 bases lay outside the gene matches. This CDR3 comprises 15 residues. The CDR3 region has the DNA TGCAGTGCTAGAGATCGGACTAGGGGCCATGACGAGCAGTACTTC. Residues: CSARDRTRGHDEQYF.

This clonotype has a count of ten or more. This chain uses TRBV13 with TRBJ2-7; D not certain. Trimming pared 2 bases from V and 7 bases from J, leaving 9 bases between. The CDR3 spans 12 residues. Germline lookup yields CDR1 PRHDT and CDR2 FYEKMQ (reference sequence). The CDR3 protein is CASSLRWREQYF. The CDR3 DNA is TGTGCCAGCAGCTTAAGATGGCGGGAGCAGTACTTC.

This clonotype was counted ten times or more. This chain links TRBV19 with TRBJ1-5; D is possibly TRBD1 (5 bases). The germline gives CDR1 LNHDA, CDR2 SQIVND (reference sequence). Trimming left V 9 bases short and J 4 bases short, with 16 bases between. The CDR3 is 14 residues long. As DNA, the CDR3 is TGTGCCAGCCGGGACGGAGGACGAAATCAGCCCCAGCATTTT. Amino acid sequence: CASRDGGRNQPQHF.

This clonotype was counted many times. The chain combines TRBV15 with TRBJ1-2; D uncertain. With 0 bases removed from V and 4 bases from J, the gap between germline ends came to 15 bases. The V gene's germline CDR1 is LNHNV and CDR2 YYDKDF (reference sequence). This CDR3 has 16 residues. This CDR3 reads CATSRDRSGGSYGYTF. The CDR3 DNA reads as TGTGCCACCAGCAGAGATCGGTCGGGTGGTAGCTATGGCTACACCTTC.

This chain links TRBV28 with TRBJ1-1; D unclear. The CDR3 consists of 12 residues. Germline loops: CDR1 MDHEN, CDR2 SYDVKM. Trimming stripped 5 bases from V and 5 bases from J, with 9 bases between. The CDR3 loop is CASSPPWTEAFF. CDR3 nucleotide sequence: TGTGCCAGCAGTCCCCCGTGGACTGAAGCTTTCTTT. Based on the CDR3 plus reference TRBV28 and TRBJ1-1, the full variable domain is DVKVTQSSRYLVKRTGEKVFLECVQDMDHENMFWYRQDPGLGLRLIYFSYDVKMKEKGDIPEGYSVSREKKERFSLILESASTNQTSMYLCASSPPWTEAFFGQGTRLTVV.

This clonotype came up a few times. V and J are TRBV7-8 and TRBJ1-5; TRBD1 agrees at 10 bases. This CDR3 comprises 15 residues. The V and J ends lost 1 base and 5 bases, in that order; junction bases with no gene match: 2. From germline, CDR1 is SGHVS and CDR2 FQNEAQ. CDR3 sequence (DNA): TGTGCCAGCAGCTTAGGGACAGGGGGATATCAGCCCCAGCATTTT. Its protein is CASSLGTGGYQPQHF.

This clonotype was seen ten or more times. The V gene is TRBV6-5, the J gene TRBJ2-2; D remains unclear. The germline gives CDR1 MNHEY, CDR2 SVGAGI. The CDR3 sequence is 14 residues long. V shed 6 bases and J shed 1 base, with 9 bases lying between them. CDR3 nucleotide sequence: TGTGCCAGCAGGCAGGACGGGAACACCGGGGAGCTGTTTTTT. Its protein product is CASRQDGNTGELFF.

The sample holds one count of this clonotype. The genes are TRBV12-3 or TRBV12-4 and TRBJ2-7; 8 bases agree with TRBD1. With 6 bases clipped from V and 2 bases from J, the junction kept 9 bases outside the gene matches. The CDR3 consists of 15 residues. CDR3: CASSFPGQGPYEQYF. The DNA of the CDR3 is TGTGCCAGCAGCTTCCCTGGACAGGGACCCTACGAGCAGTACTTC.

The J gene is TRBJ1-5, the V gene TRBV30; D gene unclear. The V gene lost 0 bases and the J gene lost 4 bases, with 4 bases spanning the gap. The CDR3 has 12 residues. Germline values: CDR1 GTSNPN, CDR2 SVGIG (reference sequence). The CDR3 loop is CAWSVSNQPQHF. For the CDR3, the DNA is TGTGCCTGGAGTGTCTCGAATCAGCCCCAGCATTTT.

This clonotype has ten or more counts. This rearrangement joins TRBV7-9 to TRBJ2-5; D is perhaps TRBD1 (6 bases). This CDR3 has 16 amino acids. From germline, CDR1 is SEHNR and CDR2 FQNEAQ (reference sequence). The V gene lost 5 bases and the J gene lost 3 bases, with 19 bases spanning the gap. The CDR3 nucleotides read TGTGCCAGCAGCCCCCACCGTTCGGACAGAAAAGAGACCCAGTACTTC. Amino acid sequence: CASSPHRSDRKETQYF.

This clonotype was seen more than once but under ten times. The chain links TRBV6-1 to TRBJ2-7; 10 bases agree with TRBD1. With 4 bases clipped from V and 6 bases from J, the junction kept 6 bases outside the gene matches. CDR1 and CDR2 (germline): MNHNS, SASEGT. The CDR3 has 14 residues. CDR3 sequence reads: CASSGWTGGAEQYF. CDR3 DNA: TGTGCCAGCAGTGGCTGGACAGGGGGAGCCGAGCAGTACTTC.

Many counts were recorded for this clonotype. CDR3 region: CASSLGARTSYNSPLHF. The CDR3 DNA is TGTGCCAGCAGCCTGGGGGCCAGAACCTCCTATAATTCACCCCTCCACTTT. This chain joins TRBV5-8 and TRBJ1-6; tentatively, D is TRBD1 (6 bases). CDR3 length: 17 amino acids. Germline V gives CDR1 SGHTS, CDR2 YDEGEE. Trimming cost V 4 bases and J 0 bases, with 14 bases left between them.